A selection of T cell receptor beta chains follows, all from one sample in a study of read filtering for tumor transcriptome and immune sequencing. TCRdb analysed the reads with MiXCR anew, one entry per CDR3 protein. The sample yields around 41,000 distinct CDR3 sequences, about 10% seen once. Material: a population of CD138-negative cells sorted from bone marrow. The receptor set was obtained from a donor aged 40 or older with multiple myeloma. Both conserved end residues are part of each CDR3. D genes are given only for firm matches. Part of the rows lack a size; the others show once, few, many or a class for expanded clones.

CASSLGSLGDEQFF TGTGCCAGCAGCTTAGGGAGTCTTGGCGATGAGCAGTTCTTC 14 TRBV7-6 medium-sized TRBJ2-1 NA
CASSGGTAPEAFF TGCGCCAGCAGCGGGGGGACAGCTCCTGAAGCTTTCTTT 13 TRBV5-1 many TRBJ1-1 TRBD1
CSARDRGVRDTQYF TGCAGTGCCAGAGACAGGGGGGTACGGGATACGCAGTATTTT 14 TRBV20-1 many TRBJ2-3 TRBD1
CASSQGPIDTQYF TGTGCCAGCAGCCAGGGACCGATAGATACGCAGTATTTT 13 TRBV2 many TRBJ2-3 NA
CASSLEIAGGYNEQFF TGTGCCAGCAGCTTAGAAATAGCGGGGGGATACAATGAGCAGTTCTTC 16 TRBV11-2 many TRBJ2-1 TRBD2
CASSQEGTVFSYEQYF TGTGCCAGCAGCCAAGAGGGAACGGTTTTCTCCTACGAGCAGTACTTC 16 TRBV3-1 many TRBJ2-7 NA
CASSGGRGDPGWKQYF TGTGCCAGCAGCGGGGGGAGGGGGGACCCAGGCTGGAAGCAGTACTTC 16 TRBV9 NA TRBJ2-7 NA
CASTSGGGKETQYF TGTGCCAGCACCTCAGGCGGGGGAAAAGAGACCCAGTACTTC 14 TRBV7-9 many TRBJ2-5 TRBD2
CASSPKHVTGELFF TGTGCCAGCTCACCTAAACACGTCACCGGGGAGCTGTTTTTT 14 TRBV18 many TRBJ2-2 NA
CASNLGATDTQYF TGTGCCAGCAACCTCGGGGCCACAGATACGCAGTATTTT 13 TRBV2 many TRBJ2-3 NA